What follows are 12 T cell receptor beta chains derived from one specimen sequenced in a study of blood T cell repertoires in COVID-19. Data came from immunoSEQ multiplex PCR; TCRdb stores just in-frame clones and leaves some out. Among 95,000 to 150,000 clones listed, 82% were seen once. Sequencing input: peripheral blood. Every receptor here comes from a woman in her seventies with acute or convalescent COVID-19.

The chain joins TRBV13 to TRBJ1-4, with TRBD1 matching 9 bases. This CDR3 is 18 amino acids long. In germline, CDR1 is PRHDT, CDR2 FYEKMQ (reference sequence). Trimming removed 0 bases from V and 0 bases from J; junction bases left unmatched: 5. The CDR3 sequence: CASSLGRDRVSTNEKLFF. For the CDR3, the DNA is TGTGCCAGCAGCTTAGGGAGGGACAGGGTGTCAACTAATGAAAAACTGTTTTTT.

V usage is TRBV2 and J usage is TRBJ1-1, with D perhaps TRBD1 (5 bases). The CDR3 extends over 12 amino acids. Germline V CDR1 and CDR2: SNHLY, FYNNEI. Trimming left V 4 bases short and J 6 bases short, with 9 bases between. The CDR3 sequence: CASSVLGPEAFF. In DNA form, the CDR3 reads TGTGCCAGCAGTGTGTTGGGGCCTGAAGCTTTCTTT.

CDR3 bases: TGCGCCAGCAGCCCGCAGAACACAGATACGCAGTATTTT. It yields the protein CASSPQNTDTQYF. The V call is TRBV4-3, the J call TRBJ2-3; D call uncertain. The CDR3 runs to 13 residues. The V gene's germline CDR1 is LGHNA and CDR2 YSLEER. V lost 4 bases to trimming and J lost 2 bases, with 7 bases between them.

This clone appeared once. The J gene is TRBJ2-3, the V gene TRBV10-3, with 9 bases that match TRBD2. CDR3 length equals 15 residues. Germline V gene sequence: CDR1 ENHRY, CDR2 SYGVKD. The ends lost 6 bases at V and 0 bases at J; junction bases unmatched: 4. The chain's CDR3 is CAIRPGLASTDTQYF. Here the CDR3 DNA reads TGTGCCATCAGGCCGGGACTAGCAAGCACAGATACGCAGTATTTT.

By proportion, this clone is medium-sized. The chain uses TRBV19 and TRBJ2-5; tentatively, D is TRBD2 (6 bases). Germline V lookup: CDR1 LNHDA, CDR2 SQIVND (reference sequence). This CDR3 is built from 16 residues. Trimming pared 0 bases from V and 5 bases from J, leaving 16 bases between. CDR3 sequence: CASSIDATSFLETQYF. The DNA of the CDR3 is TGTGCCAGTAGTATAGACGCGACTAGTTTCTTGGAGACCCAGTACTTC.

The V gene is TRBV7-2, the J gene TRBJ2-2, with TRBD1 as a possible D gene (6 bases). Germline V lookup: CDR1 SGHTA, CDR2 FQGNSA. The CDR3 covers 15 residues. V was shortened by 8 bases and J by 0 bases, with 13 bases between the two germline ends. The CDR3: CASSGQISNTGELFF. The DNA of the CDR3 is TGTGCCAGCTCCGGACAGATCTCGAACACCGGGGAGCTGTTTTTT.

This clone has more than one count but fewer than ten. J is TRBJ1-3 and V is TRBV7-2, with D tentatively TRBD1 (6 bases). Germline assignment: CDR1 SGHTA and CDR2 FQGNSA. The CDR3 covers 16 residues. Trimming removed 1 base from V and 1 base from J, with 11 bases in between. The CDR3 bases are TGTGCCAGCAGCTTAGACAGGGCGAGGTCTGGAAACACCATATATTTT. It is translated as CASSLDRARSGNTIYF.

The chain joins TRBV5-6 to TRBJ2-1; D remains ambiguous. V lost 1 base and J 6 bases, leaving 14 bases between the germline ends. The CDR3 extends over 15 amino acids. The germline gives CDR1 SGHDT, CDR2 YYEEEE. The CDR3: CASSLRPGNPNEQFF. The CDR3 nucleotides are TGTGCCAGCAGCTTGAGGCCAGGCAACCCCAATGAGCAGTTCTTC.

This clone is a singleton in its sample. The chain has TRBV7-2 and TRBJ2-1; D might be TRBD1 (6 bases). The CDR3 is 15 residues long. From germline, CDR1 is SGHTA and CDR2 FQGNSA. The ends were cut back, 0 bases at V and 3 bases at J, with 9 bases in the middle. The CDR3 sequence is CASSLAQGHYNEQFF. The CDR3 DNA reads TGTGCCAGCAGCTTAGCCCAGGGGCACTACAATGAGCAGTTCTTC.

The chain joins TRBV28 to TRBJ1-4; the D gene is possibly TRBD1 (6 bases). Deletions cut 4 bases from V and 3 bases from J, with 15 bases between. Germline V gives CDR1 MDHEN, CDR2 SYDVKM. The CDR3 spans 16 residues. The CDR3 nucleotides read TGTGCCAGCAGTTCCCACAGGGTATTGGCTAATGAAAAACTGTTTTTT. It yields the protein CASSSHRVLANEKLFF.

J is TRBJ1-4 and V is TRBV4-1; D perhaps matches TRBD1 (5 bases). The CDR3 is 15 amino acids. CDR1 MGHRA and CDR2 YSYEKL come from the germline V gene. V lost 1 base to trimming and J lost 5 bases, with 11 bases between them. This CDR3 reads CASSQVPRENEKLFF. For the CDR3, the DNA is TGCGCCAGCAGCCAAGTACCCAGGGAAAATGAAAAACTGTTTTTT.

This clone appeared a few times. The rearrangement links TRBV7-2 to TRBJ2-7; 11 bases match TRBD2. Germline assignment: CDR1 SGHTA and CDR2 FQGNSA. The V gene end was trimmed by 1 base and the J gene end by 5 bases; junction bases not matched to a gene: 7. This CDR3 is 16 amino acids long. Here the CDR3 DNA reads TGTGCCAGCAGCTTAGTAGGGGCTAGCGGGGGGAACGAGCAGTACTTC. Translated, it gives CASSLVGASGGNEQYF.